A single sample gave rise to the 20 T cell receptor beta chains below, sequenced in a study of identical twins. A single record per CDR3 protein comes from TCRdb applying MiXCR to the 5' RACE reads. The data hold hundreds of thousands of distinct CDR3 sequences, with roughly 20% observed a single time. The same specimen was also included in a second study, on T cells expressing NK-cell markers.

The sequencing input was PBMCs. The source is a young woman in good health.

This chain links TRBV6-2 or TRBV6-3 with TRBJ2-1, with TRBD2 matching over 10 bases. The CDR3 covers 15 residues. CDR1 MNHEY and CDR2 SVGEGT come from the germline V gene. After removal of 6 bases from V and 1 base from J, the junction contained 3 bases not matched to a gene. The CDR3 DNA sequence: TGTGCCAGCAGAAGCGGGGGGGCGTCCTACAATGAGCAGTTCTTC. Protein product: CASRSGGASYNEQFF.

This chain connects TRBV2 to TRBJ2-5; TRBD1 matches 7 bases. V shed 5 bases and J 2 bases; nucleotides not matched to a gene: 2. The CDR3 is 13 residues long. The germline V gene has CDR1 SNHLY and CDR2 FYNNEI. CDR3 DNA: TGTGCCAGCAGTCAGGGGGAGCAAGAGACCCAGTACTTC. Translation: CASSQGEQETQYF.

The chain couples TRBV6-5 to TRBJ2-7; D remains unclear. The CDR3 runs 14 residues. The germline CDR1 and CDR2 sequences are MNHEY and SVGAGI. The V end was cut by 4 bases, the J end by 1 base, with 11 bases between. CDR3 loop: CASSSLTISYEQYF. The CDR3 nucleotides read TGTGCCAGCAGTTCCCTAACAATTTCCTACGAGCAGTACTTC.

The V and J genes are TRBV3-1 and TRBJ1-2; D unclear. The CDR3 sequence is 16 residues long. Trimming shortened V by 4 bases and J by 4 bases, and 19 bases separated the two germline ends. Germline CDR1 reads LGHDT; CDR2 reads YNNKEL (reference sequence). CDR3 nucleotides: TGTGCCAGCAGCCCTAATCGGGCGTCACTTTTCTATGGCTACACCTTC. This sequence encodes CASSPNRASLFYGYTF.

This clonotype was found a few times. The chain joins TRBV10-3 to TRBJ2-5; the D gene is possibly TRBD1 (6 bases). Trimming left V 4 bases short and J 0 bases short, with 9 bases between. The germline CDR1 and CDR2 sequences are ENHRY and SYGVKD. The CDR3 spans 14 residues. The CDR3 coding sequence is TGTGCCATCAGTGGGGCAGGGGACCAAGAGACCCAGTACTTC. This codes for CAISGAGDQETQYF.

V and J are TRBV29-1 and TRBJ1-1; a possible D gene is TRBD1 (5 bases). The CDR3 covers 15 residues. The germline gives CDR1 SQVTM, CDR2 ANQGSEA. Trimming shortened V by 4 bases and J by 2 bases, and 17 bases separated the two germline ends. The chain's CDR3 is CSVAGRQGPNTEAFF. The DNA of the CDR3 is TGCAGCGTTGCGGGTAGGCAGGGCCCAAACACTGAAGCTTTCTTT.

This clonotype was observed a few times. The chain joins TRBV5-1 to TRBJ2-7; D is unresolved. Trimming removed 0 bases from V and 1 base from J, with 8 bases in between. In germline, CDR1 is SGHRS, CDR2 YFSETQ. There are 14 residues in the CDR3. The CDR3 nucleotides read TGCGCCAGCAGCTTGGGATACCTTTCCTACGAGCAGTACTTC. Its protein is CASSLGYLSYEQYF.

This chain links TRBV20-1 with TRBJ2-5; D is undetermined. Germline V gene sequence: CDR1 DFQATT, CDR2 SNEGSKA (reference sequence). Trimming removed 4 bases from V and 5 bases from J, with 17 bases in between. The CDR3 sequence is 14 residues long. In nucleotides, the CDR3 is TGCAGTGCTAAACGCCTCAGGATTTCGGAGACCCAGTACTTC. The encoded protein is CSAKRLRISETQYF.

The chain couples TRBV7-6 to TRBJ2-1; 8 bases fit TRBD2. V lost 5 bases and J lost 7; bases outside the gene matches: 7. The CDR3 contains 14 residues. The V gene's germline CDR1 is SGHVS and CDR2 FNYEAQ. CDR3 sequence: CASSPAGGRNEQFF. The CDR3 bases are TGTGCCAGCAGCCCGGCGGGAGGCCGGAATGAGCAGTTCTTC.

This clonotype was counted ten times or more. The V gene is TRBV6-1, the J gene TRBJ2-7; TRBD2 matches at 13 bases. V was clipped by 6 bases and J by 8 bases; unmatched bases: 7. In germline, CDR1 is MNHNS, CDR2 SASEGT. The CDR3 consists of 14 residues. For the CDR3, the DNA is TGTGCCAGCAGACCGACTAGCGGGGGGCACAAGCAGTACTTC. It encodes CASRPTSGGHKQYF.

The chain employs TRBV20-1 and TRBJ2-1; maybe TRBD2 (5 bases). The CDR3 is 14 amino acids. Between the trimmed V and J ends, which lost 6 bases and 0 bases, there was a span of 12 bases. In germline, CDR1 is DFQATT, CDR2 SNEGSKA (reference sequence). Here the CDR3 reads CSAPGVPSYNEQFF. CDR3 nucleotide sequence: TGCAGTGCCCCCGGGGTTCCCTCCTACAATGAGCAGTTCTTC.

The CDR3 sequence: CATSRDSQTDTQYF. The CDR3 nucleotides are TGTGCCACCAGCAGAGATTCCCAAACAGATACGCAGTATTTT. This rearrangement joins TRBV15 to TRBJ2-3; no definite D call. Germline V gene sequence: CDR1 LNHNV, CDR2 YYDKDF (reference sequence). This CDR3 region has 14 residues. V lost 0 bases, J lost 3 bases, and 7 bases lay in between.

CDR3 nucleotides: TGTGCCAGCAGCTTACCCGGTTTAGGAGATACGCAGTATTTT. This sequence encodes CASSLPGLGDTQYF. This rearrangement joins TRBV7-2 to TRBJ2-3, with unresolved D. V lost 2 bases and J lost 5, with 11 bases in between. The CDR3 has 14 amino acids. CDR1 is SGHTA, CDR2 FQGNSA, per germline.

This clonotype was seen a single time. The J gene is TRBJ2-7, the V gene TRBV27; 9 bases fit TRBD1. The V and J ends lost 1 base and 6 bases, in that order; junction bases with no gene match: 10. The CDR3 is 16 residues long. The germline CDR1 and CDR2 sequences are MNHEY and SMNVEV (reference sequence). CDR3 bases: TGTGCCAGCAGTTTATGGTCCGGGACAGGGTATGTCGAGCAGTACTTC. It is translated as CASSLWSGTGYVEQYF.

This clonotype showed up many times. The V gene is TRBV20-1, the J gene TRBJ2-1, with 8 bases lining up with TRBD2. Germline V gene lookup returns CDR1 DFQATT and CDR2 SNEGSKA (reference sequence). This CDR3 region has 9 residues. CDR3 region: CNPGGEQFF. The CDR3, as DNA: TGCAACCCGGGGGGGGAGCAGTTCTTC.

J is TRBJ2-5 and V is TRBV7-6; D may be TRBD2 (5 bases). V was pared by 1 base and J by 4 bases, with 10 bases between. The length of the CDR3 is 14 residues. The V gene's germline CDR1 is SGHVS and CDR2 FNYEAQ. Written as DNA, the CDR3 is TGTGCCAGCAGCTTAGGGCCGGGGAGAGAGACCCAGTACTTC. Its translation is CASSLGPGRETQYF. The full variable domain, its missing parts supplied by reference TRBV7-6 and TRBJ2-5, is GAGVSQSPRYKVTKRGQDVALRCDPISGHVSLYWYRQALGQGPEFLTYFNYEAQQDKSGLPNDRFSAERPEGSISTLTIQRTEQRDSAMYRCASSLGPGRETQYFGPGTRLLVL.

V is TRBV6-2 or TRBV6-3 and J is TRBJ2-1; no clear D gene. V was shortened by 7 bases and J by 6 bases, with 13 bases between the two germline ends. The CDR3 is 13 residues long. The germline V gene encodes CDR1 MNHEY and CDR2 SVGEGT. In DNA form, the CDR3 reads TGTGCCAGCACTCTCTTCCGGACCAATGAGCAGTTCTTC. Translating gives CASTLFRTNEQFF.

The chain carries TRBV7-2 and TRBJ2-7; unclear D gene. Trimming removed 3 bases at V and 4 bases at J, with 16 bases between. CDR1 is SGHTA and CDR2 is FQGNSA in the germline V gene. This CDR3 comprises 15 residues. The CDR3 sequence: CASSFRLREDYEQYF. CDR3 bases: TGTGCCAGCAGCTTCCGACTGCGTGAGGATTACGAGCAGTACTTC.

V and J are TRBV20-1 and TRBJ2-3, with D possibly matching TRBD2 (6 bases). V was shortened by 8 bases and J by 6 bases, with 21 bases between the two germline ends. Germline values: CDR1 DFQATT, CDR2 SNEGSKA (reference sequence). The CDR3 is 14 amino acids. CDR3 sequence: CSTMGLPESDTQYF. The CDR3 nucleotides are TGCAGTACTATGGGACTCCCAGAGAGCGATACGCAGTATTTT.

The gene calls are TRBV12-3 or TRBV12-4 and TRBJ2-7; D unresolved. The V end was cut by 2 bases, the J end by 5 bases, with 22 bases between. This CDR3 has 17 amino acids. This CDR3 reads CASSLPPRSALPHEQYF. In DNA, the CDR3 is TGTGCCAGCAGTTTACCCCCCCGCAGCGCCCTTCCCCACGAGCAGTACTTC.